This T cell receptor (beta chain) was obtained from a study of T-cell reconstitution after alpha-beta-depleted transplantation in children. Germline loops: CDR1 SGHAT, CDR2 FQNNGV. V shed 2 bases and J 0 bases; nucleotides not matched to a gene: 14. This CDR3 region has 20 residues. Library preparation (for TCRbeta) was performed with unique molecular identifiers. TCRdb reprocessed the PCR reads with MiXCR, giving one entry per CDR3 protein. The sample comprises a few hundred thousand distinct CDR3 sequences, approximately 10% of which are singletons, and less than 2.5% rests with the top ten. The rearrangement joins TRBV11-2 to TRBJ2-1; TRBD2 matches at 9 bases. This TCR came from a human donor who donated a stem cell graft to a child with acute lymphoblastic leukemia. Specimen: PBMCs from the stem cell graft donor, collected from the stem cell graft. CDR3 protein: CASSLQVGGRGSSSYNEQFF. The CDR3 nucleotides read TGTGCCAGCAGCTTACAGGTCGGCGGGAGGGGCTCTAGCTCCTACAATGAGCAGTTCTTC. The full variable domain, its missing parts supplied by reference TRBV11-2 and TRBJ2-1, is EAGVAQSPRYKIIEKRQSVAFWCNPISGHATLYWYQQILGQGPKLLIQFQNNGVVDDSQLPKDRFSAERLKGVDSTLKIQPAKLEDSAVYLCASSLQVGGRGSSSYNEQFFGPGTRLTVL.